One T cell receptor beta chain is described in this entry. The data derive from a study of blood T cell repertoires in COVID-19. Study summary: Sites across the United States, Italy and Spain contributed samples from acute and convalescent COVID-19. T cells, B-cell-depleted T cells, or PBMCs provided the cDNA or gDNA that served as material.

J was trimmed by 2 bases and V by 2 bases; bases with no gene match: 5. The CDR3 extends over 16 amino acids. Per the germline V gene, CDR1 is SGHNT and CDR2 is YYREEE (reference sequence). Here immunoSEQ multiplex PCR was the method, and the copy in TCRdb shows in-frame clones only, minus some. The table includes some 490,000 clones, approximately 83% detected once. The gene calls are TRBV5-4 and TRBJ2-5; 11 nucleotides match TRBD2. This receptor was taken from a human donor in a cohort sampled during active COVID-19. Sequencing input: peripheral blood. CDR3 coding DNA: TGTGCCAGCAGCTTTAGCGGGAGGGCCCTACAAGAGACCCAGTACTTC. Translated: CASSFSGRALQETQYF. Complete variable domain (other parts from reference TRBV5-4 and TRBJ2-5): ETGVTQSPTHLIKTRGQQVTLRCSSQSGHNTVSWYQQALGQGPQFIFQYYREEENGRGNFPPRFSGLQFPNYSSELNVNALELDDSALYLCASSFSGRALQETQYFGPGTRLLVL.